Listed below are T cell receptor beta chains from one sample, sequenced in a study of blood T cell repertoires in COVID-19. Profiling relied on immunoSEQ multiplex PCR, and the TCRdb table lists in-frame clones only, not all of them. The data contain approximately 41,000 clones, about 90% of them seen just once; the ten biggest clones take up 1% to 1.5%. Sequencing was performed on peripheral blood. These receptors were obtained from a woman in her forties with acute or convalescent COVID-19. Each CDR3 is given with its conserved first and last residue. D genes are given only for firm matches. Size is stated for part of the rows, as once, few or many counts, or as a class when the clone is expanded.

j_call v_call d_call clone_size cdr3_aa cdr3_nt
TRBJ2-3 TRBV11-2 TRBD2 NA CASSYRRESTDTQYF TGTGCCAGCAGCTATCGGCGGGAGAGCACAGATACGCAGTATTTT
TRBJ2-1 TRBV11-2 TRBD2 NA CASSSQVGTRGPNEQFF TGTGCCAGCAGCTCCCAAGTGGGGACTAGGGGTCCCAATGAGCAGTTCTTC
TRBJ2-3 TRBV19 TRBD2 NA CASSPPGLASADTQYF TGTGCCAGTAGTCCTCCGGGACTAGCATCGGCAGATACGCAGTATTTT
TRBJ1-2 TRBV4-1 TRBD1 NA CASSQVTGAGYTF TGCGCCAGCAGCCAAGTGACAGGGGCTGGCTACACCTTC
TRBJ2-1 TRBV18 TRBD2 NA CASSGTSGFNEQFF TGTGCCAGCTCCGGGACTAGCGGGTTTAATGAGCAGTTCTTC
TRBJ2-3 TRBV4-3 NA NA CASSQDTDRSTDTQYF TGCGCCAGCAGCCAAGATACGGACAGAAGCACAGATACGCAGTATTTT
TRBJ2-7 TRBV27 TRBD1 NA CASSRDRGAGEQYF TGTGCCAGCAGCCGGGACAGGGGGGCTGGGGAGCAGTACTTC
TRBJ1-4 TRBV12-5 NA NA CASGGQDEKLFF TGTGCTAGTGGTGGGCAGGATGAAAAACTGTTTTTT
TRBJ2-7 TRBV28 NA NA CASSPGLTYEQYF TGTGCCAGCAGCCCCGGTTTGACCTACGAGCAGTACTTC
TRBJ2-2 TRBV7-6 NA once CASSPTGNTGELFF TGTGCCAGCAGCCCGACAGGGAACACCGGGGAGCTGTTTTTT
TRBJ2-7 TRBV6-2/TRBV6-3 NA NA CASSWSGSSYEQYF TGTGCCAGCAGTTGGAGCGGTTCCTCCTACGAGCAGTACTTC
TRBJ1-2 TRBV10-1 NA NA CASSGQQGTFYGYTF TGCGCCAGCAGTGGACAACAGGGAACGTTCTATGGCTACACCTTC
TRBJ1-3 TRBV30 NA NA CAWRVAGNTIYF TGTGCCTGGAGGGTAGCTGGAAACACCATATATTTT
TRBJ1-5 TRBV4-1 TRBD1 NA CASSQDPGQGSYQPQHF TGCGCCAGCAGCCAAGATCCGGGACAGGGTTCGTATCAGCCCCAGCATTTT
TRBJ1-3 TRBV12-3/TRBV12-4 NA NA CASRQPRNTIYF TGTGCCAGCAGACAGCCTCGAAACACCATATATTTT
TRBJ2-3 TRBV28 TRBD1 few CASSVPKGAYSLGTSTDTQYF TGTGCCAGCAGTGTGCCGAAGGGGGCCTACTCTCTTGGAACTAGCACAGATACGCAGTATTTT
TRBJ2-1 TRBV6-4 TRBD2 NA CASITREDSNEQFF TGTGCCAGCATAACGCGGGAGGATTCCAATGAGCAGTTCTTC
TRBJ2-1 TRBV30 TRBD1 once CAWSRQGAYEQFF TGTGCCTGGAGTCGACAGGGGGCGTATGAGCAGTTCTTC
TRBJ1-1 TRBV29-1 NA NA CSVERTEAFF TGCAGCGTTGAACGGACTGAAGCTTTCTTT
TRBJ2-7 TRBV10-3 NA NA CAISIHASEQYF TGTGCCATCAGCATCCATGCGAGCGAGCAGTACTTC
TRBJ1-1 TRBV19 NA NA CASSMGARGAFF TGTGCCAGTAGTATGGGGGCCCGCGGAGCTTTCTTT
TRBJ1-5 TRBV2 TRBD1 NA CASREGQGGNQPQHF TGTGCCAGCCGGGAGGGACAGGGGGGGAATCAGCCCCAGCATTTT
TRBJ1-1 TRBV19 NA NA CASNSRGMNTEAFF TGTGCCAGTAATTCCAGGGGTATGAACACTGAAGCTTTCTTT
TRBJ2-7 TRBV3-1/TRBV3-2 NA NA CASSQGPGKPYEQYF TGTGCCAGCAGCCAAGGGCCAGGTAAACCCTACGAGCAGTACTTC